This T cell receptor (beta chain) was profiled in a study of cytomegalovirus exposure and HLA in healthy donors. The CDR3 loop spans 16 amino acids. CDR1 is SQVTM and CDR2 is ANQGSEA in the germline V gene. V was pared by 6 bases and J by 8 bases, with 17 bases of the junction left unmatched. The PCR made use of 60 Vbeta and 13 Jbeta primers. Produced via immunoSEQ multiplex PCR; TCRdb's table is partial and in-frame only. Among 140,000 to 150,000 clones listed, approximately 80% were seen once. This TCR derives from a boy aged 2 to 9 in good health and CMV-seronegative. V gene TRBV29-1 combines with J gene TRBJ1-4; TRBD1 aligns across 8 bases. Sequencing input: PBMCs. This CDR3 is CSVKQGGELVREKLFF. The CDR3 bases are TGCAGCGTCAAACAGGGGGGAGAGTTAGTCCGCGAAAAACTGTTTTTT.